The entry that follows covers one TCR beta chain sequence. The germline gives CDR1 SGHAT, CDR2 FQNNGV. V lost 5 bases, J lost 0 bases, and 17 bases lay in between. The CDR3 extends over 17 amino acids. This entry belongs to a study of blood T cell repertoires in COVID-19. Measured with immunoSEQ multiplex PCR; TCRdb has only the in-frame clones, and not every one. The data hold about 240,000 clones, with 88% observed a single time. Sequenced input: peripheral blood. This chain joins TRBV11-2 and TRBJ1-3, with D possibly matching TRBD1 (6 bases). The sequence came from a woman in her forties who had recovered from COVID-19. The CDR3 DNA reads TGTGCCAGCAGCCCATCTACAGGGAGATTCTCTGGAAACACCATATATTTT. This codes for CASSPSTGRFSGNTIYF.